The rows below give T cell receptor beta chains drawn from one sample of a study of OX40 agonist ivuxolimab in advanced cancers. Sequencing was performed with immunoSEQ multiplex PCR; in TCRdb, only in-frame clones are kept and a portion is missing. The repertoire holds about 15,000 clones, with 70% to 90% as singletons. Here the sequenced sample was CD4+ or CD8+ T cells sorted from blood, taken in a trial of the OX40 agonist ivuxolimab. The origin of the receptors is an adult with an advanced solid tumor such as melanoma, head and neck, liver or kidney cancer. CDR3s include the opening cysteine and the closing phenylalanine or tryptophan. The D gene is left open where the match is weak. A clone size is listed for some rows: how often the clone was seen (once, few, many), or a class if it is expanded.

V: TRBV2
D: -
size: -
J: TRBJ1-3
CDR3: CASSALTGSSGNTIYF
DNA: TGTGCCAGCAGTGCCCTTACAGGGAGCTCTGGAAACACCATATATTTT

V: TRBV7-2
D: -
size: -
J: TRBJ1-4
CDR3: CASSLQGRADEKLFF
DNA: TGTGCCAGCAGCTTGCAAGGCAGGGCTGACGAAAAACTGTTTTTT

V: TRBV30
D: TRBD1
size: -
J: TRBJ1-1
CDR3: CAESRQGRTEAFF
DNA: TGTGCCGAATCCCGACAGGGGAGAACTGAAGCTTTCTTT

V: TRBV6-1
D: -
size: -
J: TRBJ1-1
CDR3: CASSSGQLSTEAFF
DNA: TGTGCCAGCAGTTCCGGACAGTTGAGCACTGAAGCTTTCTTT

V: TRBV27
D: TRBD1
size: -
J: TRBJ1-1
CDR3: CASTTARDRREAFF
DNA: TGTGCCAGCACCACCGCCAGGGACAGGAGAGAAGCTTTCTTT

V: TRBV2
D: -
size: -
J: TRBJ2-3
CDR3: CASSELSTDTQYF
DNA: TGTGCCAGCAGTGAATTATCCACAGATACGCAGTATTTT

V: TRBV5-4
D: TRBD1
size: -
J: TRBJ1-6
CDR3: CASSSRAGGDSPLHF
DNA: TGTGCCAGCAGCTCCAGGGCAGGGGGGGATTCACCCCTCCACTTT

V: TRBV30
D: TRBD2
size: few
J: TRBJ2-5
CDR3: CAWSTLAGFETQYF
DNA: TGTGCCTGGAGTACACTAGCGGGTTTTGAGACCCAGTACTTC

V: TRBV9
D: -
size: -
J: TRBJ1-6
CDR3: CASSVDQGSPLHF
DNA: TGTGCCAGCAGCGTAGACCAGGGCTCACCCCTCCACTTT

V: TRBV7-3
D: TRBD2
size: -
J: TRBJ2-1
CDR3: CASSLGAGGAQFF
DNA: TGTGCCAGCAGCTTAGGGGCGGGGGGAGCCCAGTTCTTC

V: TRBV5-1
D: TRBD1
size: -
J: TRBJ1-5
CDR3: CASRLGQGDQPQHF
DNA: TGCGCCAGCAGGCTAGGACAGGGAGATCAGCCCCAGCATTTT

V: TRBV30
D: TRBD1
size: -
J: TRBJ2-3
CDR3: CACNRPGGRTDTQYF
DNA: TGTGCCTGTAATCGGCCAGGGGGAAGGACAGATACGCAGTATTTT

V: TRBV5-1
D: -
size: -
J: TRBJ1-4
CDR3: CASSLDGRTNEKLFF
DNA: TGCGCCAGCAGCTTGGATGGGAGGACTAATGAAAAACTGTTTTTT

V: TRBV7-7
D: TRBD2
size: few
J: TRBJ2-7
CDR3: CASSPLAGAYEQYF
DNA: TGTGCCAGCAGCCCGCTAGCGGGAGCCTACGAGCAGTACTTC

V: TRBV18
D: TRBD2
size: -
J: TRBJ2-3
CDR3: CASSPRRLAGGTDTQYF
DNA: TGTGCCAGCTCACCAAGGCGGTTAGCGGGAGGCACAGATACGCAGTATTTT

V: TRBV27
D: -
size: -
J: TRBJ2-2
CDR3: CASSLSWGTGELFF
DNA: TGTGCCAGCAGTTTATCGTGGGGAACCGGGGAGCTGTTTTTT

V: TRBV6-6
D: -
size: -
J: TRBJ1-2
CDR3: CASSYTGTNYGYTF
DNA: TGTGCCAGCAGTTACACGGGGACTAACTATGGCTACACCTTC

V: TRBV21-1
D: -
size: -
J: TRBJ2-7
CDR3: CASSPRRSYEQYF
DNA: TGTGCCAGCAGCCCCCGCCGGTCCTACGAGCAGTACTTC

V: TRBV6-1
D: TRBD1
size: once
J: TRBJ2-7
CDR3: CASSDPGQTYEQYF
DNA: TGTGCCAGCAGCGACCCGGGACAGACCTACGAGCAGTACTTC

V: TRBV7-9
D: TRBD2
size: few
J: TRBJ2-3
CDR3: CASSLGLAGVLDTQYF
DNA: TGTGCCAGCAGCTTGGGACTAGCGGGGGTGTTAGATACGCAGTATTTT

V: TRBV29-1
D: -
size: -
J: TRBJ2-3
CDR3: CSVEDTDTQYF
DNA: TGCAGCGTTGAGGACACAGATACGCAGTATTTT

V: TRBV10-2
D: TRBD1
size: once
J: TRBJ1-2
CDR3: CASAPGQGRNYGYTF
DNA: TGCGCCAGCGCCCCCGGACAGGGAAGAAACTATGGCTACACCTTC

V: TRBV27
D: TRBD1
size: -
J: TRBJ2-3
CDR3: CASRGQARDTQYF
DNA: TGTGCCAGCAGAGGACAGGCCCGGGATACGCAGTATTTT

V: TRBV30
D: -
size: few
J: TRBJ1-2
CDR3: CAWRQGLPRYGYTF
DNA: TGTGCCTGGAGACAGGGACTGCCAAGGTACGGCTACACCTTC

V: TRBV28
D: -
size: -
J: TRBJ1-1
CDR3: CASSPFFWGVNTEAFF
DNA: TGTGCCAGCAGTCCTTTCTTCTGGGGCGTGAACACTGAAGCTTTCTTT

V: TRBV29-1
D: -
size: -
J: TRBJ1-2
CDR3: CSGDGRGVPF
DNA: TGCAGCGGGGACGGCCGAGGGGTCCCCTTC

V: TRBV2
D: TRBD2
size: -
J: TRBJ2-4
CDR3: CASRALAVAKNIQYF
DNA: TGTGCCAGCAGGGCACTAGCGGTAGCCAAAAACATTCAGTACTTC